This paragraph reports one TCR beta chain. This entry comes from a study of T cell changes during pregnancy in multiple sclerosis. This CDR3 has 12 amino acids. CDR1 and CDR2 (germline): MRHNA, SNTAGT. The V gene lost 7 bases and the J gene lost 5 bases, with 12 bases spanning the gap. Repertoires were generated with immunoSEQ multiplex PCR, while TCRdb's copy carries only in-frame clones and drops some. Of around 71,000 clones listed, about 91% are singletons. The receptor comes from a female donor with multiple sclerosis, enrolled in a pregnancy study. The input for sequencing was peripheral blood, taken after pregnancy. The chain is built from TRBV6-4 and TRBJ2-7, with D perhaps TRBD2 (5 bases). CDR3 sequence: CASTKRENEQYF. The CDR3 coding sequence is TGTGCCAGCACCAAAAGGGAGAACGAGCAGTACTTC.